These T cell receptor beta chains were read from a single sample in a study of tumor-infiltrating lymphocytes in localized non-small cell lung cancer. Measured with immunoSEQ multiplex PCR; TCRdb has only the in-frame clones, and not every one. The table includes around 15,000 clones, around 84% detected once. Sequencing was done on a sample of uninvolved lung tissue not adjacent to the tumor. Source of these receptors: a human donor with non-small cell lung cancer. The CDR3 runs from the conserved cysteine through the conserved F or W. D genes are given only for firm matches. For some rows the clone size is stated as once, few or many, or as a class when expanded; others skip it.

NA	TRBJ1-2	NA	TRBV19	CASSIQLRNYGYTF	TGTGCCAGTAGTATTCAGTTACGGAACTATGGCTACACCTTC
NA	TRBJ2-5	NA	TRBV7-9	CASSSSTSWETQYF	TGTGCCAGCAGCTCTTCGACTAGTTGGGAGACCCAGTACTTC
NA	TRBJ1-2	NA	TRBV5-1	CASSSDGANYGYTF	TGCGCCAGCAGCTCGGACGGAGCTAACTATGGCTACACCTTC
TRBD1	TRBJ2-7	NA	TRBV11-2	CASSPNWDSYEQYF	TGTGCCAGCAGCCCGAACTGGGACAGCTACGAGCAGTACTTC
TRBD1	TRBJ2-2	NA	TRBV7-7	CASKPGQGSGELFF	TGTGCCAGCAAACCGGGACAGGGTTCCGGGGAGCTGTTTTTT
NA	TRBJ1-1	NA	TRBV2	CASSEAAFFAEAFF	TGTGCCAGCAGTGAAGCGGCCTTCTTCGCTGAAGCTTTCTTT
TRBD2	TRBJ2-5	NA	TRBV11-3	CASASGSQETQYF	TGTGCCAGCGCTAGCGGGAGCCAAGAGACCCAGTACTTC
NA	TRBJ2-1	medium-sized	TRBV18	CASSQQGSSYNEQFF	TGTGCCAGCTCCCAGCAGGGCAGCTCCTACAATGAGCAGTTCTTC
TRBD1	TRBJ2-2	NA	TRBV10-1	CASSAGTGGPGELFF	TGCGCCAGCTCTGCCGGGACAGGGGGCCCCGGGGAGCTGTTTTTT
NA	TRBJ2-7	NA	TRBV7-9	CASSFGWARSSYEQYF	TGTGCCAGCAGCTTCGGTTGGGCCCGAAGCTCCTACGAGCAGTACTTC
TRBD2	TRBJ2-3	NA	TRBV28	CASSLDSGTRTDTQYF	TGTGCCAGCAGTTTGGATAGCGGGACCCGCACAGATACGCAGTATTTT
TRBD2	TRBJ2-1	NA	TRBV7-9	CASSPGGGGSSYNEQFF	TGTGCCAGCAGCCCCGGGGGGGGCGGGAGCTCCTACAATGAGCAGTTCTTC
NA	TRBJ2-7	NA	TRBV14	CASSLRMGGYEQYF	TGTGCCAGCAGCCTCAGGATGGGTGGCTACGAGCAGTACTTC
NA	TRBJ2-2	NA	TRBV30	CAGGGISSGELFF	TGTGCCGGTGGAGGGATCAGCTCCGGGGAGCTGTTTTTT
NA	TRBJ2-1	NA	TRBV18	CASSLLAGPQSGEQFF	TGTGCCAGCTCCCTACTTGCGGGACCTCAAAGCGGTGAGCAGTTCTTC
NA	TRBJ2-5	NA	TRBV27	CASSLGGDLVETQYF	TGTGCCAGCAGTTTAGGAGGGGATCTGGTGGAGACCCAGTACTTC
NA	TRBJ1-5	NA	TRBV27	CASSRTVQSNQPQHF	TGTGCCAGCAGTCGGACAGTTCAAAGCAATCAGCCCCAGCATTTT
NA	TRBJ2-1	NA	TRBV11-3	CASSPPSSTEQFF	TGTGCCAGCAGCCCACCTTCCAGCACAGAGCAGTTCTTC
NA	TRBJ1-5	NA	TRBV28	CASSFGRGRTFYSNQPQHF	TGTGCCAGCAGTTTTGGTAGGGGCCGAACCTTCTATAGCAATCAGCCCCAGCATTTT
TRBD1	TRBJ2-7	NA	TRBV2	CASSSGQGTYEQYF	TGTGCCAGCAGTTCAGGACAGGGGACCTACGAGCAGTACTTC
TRBD1	TRBJ2-1	NA	TRBV5-1	CASSRQGKRDEQFF	TGCGCCAGCAGCCGACAGGGGAAACGGGATGAGCAGTTCTTC
NA	TRBJ2-2	NA	TRBV5-5	CASSLGPATNTGELFF	TGTGCCAGCAGCTTGGGCCCAGCTACGAACACCGGGGAGCTGTTTTTT
NA	TRBJ1-5	NA	TRBV18	CASSPIGNQPQHF	TGTGCCAGCTCACCAATCGGGAATCAGCCCCAGCATTTT
NA	TRBJ2-7	NA	TRBV4-1	CASSQEGRVGYEQYF	TGCGCCAGCAGCCAAGAGGGCAGGGTCGGCTACGAGCAGTACTTC
TRBD2	TRBJ2-7	NA	TRBV28	CASAGLAGPESSYEQYF	TGTGCCAGCGCGGGGCTAGCGGGACCGGAGAGCTCCTACGAGCAGTACTTC
TRBD2	TRBJ2-1	NA	TRBV5-7	CASSRLAGGSYNEQFF	TGTGCCAGCAGCCGACTAGCGGGAGGATCATACAATGAGCAGTTCTTC
NA	TRBJ2-3	NA	TRBV7-9	CASSSLSGADTQYF	TGTGCCAGCAGCTCCCTATCGGGAGCAGATACGCAGTATTTT
TRBD1	TRBJ1-3	NA	TRBV9	CASSVSGQGAGNTIYF	TGTGCCAGCAGCGTTAGCGGGCAGGGGGCTGGAAACACCATATATTTT
TRBD2	TRBJ2-3	NA	TRBV6-1	CASSEFWGLRDTDTQYF	TGTGCCAGCAGTGAGTTTTGGGGACTAAGGGACACAGATACGCAGTATTTT
TRBD1	TRBJ1-5	NA	TRBV19	CASSNYQGAKNQPQHF	TGTGCCAGTAGTAACTACCAGGGGGCGAAGAATCAGCCCCAGCATTTT
TRBD2	TRBJ2-5	NA	TRBV19	CASSTTGTSGSGRETQYF	TGTGCCAGTAGTACTACCGGGACTAGCGGGAGTGGTAGGGAGACCCAGTACTTC
NA	TRBJ2-7	NA	TRBV2	CATAGTPTYEQYF	TGTGCCACCGCCGGGACCCCGACCTACGAGCAGTACTTC
NA	TRBJ1-3	once	TRBV7-6	CASSLGGSGNTIYF	TGTGCCAGCAGCCTCGGGGGTTCTGGAAACACCATATATTTT
TRBD2	TRBJ2-2	medium-sized	TRBV10-2	CASRLAFTGELFF	TGCGCCAGTCGACTAGCTTTCACCGGGGAGCTGTTTTTT
TRBD2	TRBJ2-1	NA	TRBV28	CASSGLLAGGPGWGEQFF	TGTGCCAGCAGTGGACTTTTGGCGGGAGGGCCGGGGTGGGGTGAGCAGTTCTTC
NA	TRBJ2-2	NA	TRBV5-6	CASSLAFWRSNTGELFF	TGTGCCAGCAGCTTGGCCTTCTGGAGGTCTAACACCGGGGAGCTGTTTTTT
NA	TRBJ1-3	NA	TRBV18	CASSPQTGQGNTIYF	TGTGCCAGCTCACCGCAGACAGGACAGGGAAACACCATATATTTT
TRBD1	TRBJ1-2	NA	TRBV12-5	CASAYDGGTALYGYTF	TGTGCTAGTGCCTATGATGGGGGGACAGCACTCTATGGCTACACCTTC
NA	TRBJ2-7	NA	TRBV9	CASSVLFGIYEQYF	TGTGCCAGCAGCGTATTATTCGGTATCTACGAGCAGTACTTC
NA	TRBJ1-1	NA	TRBV6-5	CASSPRGEAYYEAFF	TGTGCCAGCAGTCCCCGCGGGGAAGCCTATTATGAAGCTTTCTTT
TRBD2	TRBJ2-2	NA	TRBV6-5	CASSGLAGGELFF	TGTGCCAGCAGCGGACTAGCGGGAGGGGAGCTGTTTTTT
TRBD1	TRBJ2-3	medium-sized	TRBV6-1	CASSEGTGGADTQYF	TGTGCCAGCAGTGAAGGGACAGGGGGCGCAGATACGCAGTATTTT
NA	TRBJ1-2	NA	TRBV14	CASSQGPLAGYGYTF	TGTGCCAGCAGCCAAGGGCCGTTGGCCGGCTATGGCTACACCTTC
TRBD1	TRBJ2-1	NA	TRBV5-1	CASSLEGTGGSDEQFF	TGCGCCAGCAGCTTGGAGGGGACAGGGGGCTCGGATGAGCAGTTCTTC
NA	TRBJ1-4	once	TRBV7-4	CASSCRHPEGSEKLFF	TGTGCCAGCAGCTGCAGGCATCCGGAGGGGAGTGAAAAACTGTTTTTT
NA	TRBJ1-1	few	TRBV29-1	CSPQVNTEAFF	TGCAGCCCACAGGTGAACACTGAAGCTTTCTTT
TRBD1	TRBJ1-1	few	TRBV9	CASSAHTGGDTEAFF	TGTGCCAGCAGCGCCCACACAGGGGGCGACACTGAAGCTTTCTTT
TRBD2	TRBJ2-7	NA	TRBV11-2	CASSLMLAGASGEQYF	TGTGCCAGCAGCTTAATGCTAGCGGGAGCGTCGGGCGAGCAGTACTTC
TRBD1	TRBJ1-3	once	TRBV5-1	CASSSIAGGSGNTIYF	TGCGCCAGCAGCTCGATCGCAGGGGGCTCTGGAAACACCATATATTTT
NA	TRBJ1-2	NA	TRBV15	CATSRGRGSGYGYTF	TGTGCCACCAGCAGAGGTAGAGGGTCCGGCTATGGCTACACCTTC
NA	TRBJ2-5	NA	TRBV29-1	CSTRAGNQETQYF	TGCAGCACGCGGGCAGGGAACCAAGAGACCCAGTACTTC
NA	TRBJ2-2	NA	TRBV7-2	CASSPLGVRNTGELFF	TGTGCCAGCAGCCCCCTCGGGGTTCGGAACACCGGGGAGCTGTTTTTT
NA	TRBJ1-1	once	TRBV11-3	CASRGAGTEAFF	TGTGCCAGCAGAGGGGCTGGCACTGAAGCTTTCTTT